This record covers a single T cell receptor (beta chain). Germline V gene data show CDR1 as LGHNA and CDR2 as YNFKEQ. Deletions cut 3 bases from V and 0 bases from J, with 17 bases between. The CDR3 has 17 amino acids. Peripheral blood, roughly 11 milliliters per donor, was collected. These data come from a study of blood T cells in healthy people across ages. For the second PCR, which ran for 7 to 11 cycles, a sample-barcoded 5' primer and a J-beta primer mix were used. Each cDNA molecule received a tag from a template-switch adaptor that had 12 random nucleotides. Each CDR3 protein gets one entry after TCRdb re-called the 5' RACE reads with MiXCR. The data hold fewer than 1,200,000 distinct CDR3 sequences, with almost 25% observed a single time. These records were also assigned to another study, of T cells of mothers and their children. Per that paper: The whole RNA yield was converted to cDNA, approximately 1.6 ug per 15 ul. Each child gave 2.5 million to 3.5 million TCR beta CDR3 reads (each mother, over 10 million).

V is TRBV4-2 and J is TRBJ1-2, with D possibly TRBD1 on 5 matching bases. The origin of this receptor is a girl aged 2-9 years in good health. The sample taken for sequencing was blood. The CDR3 protein is CASSQADSEAANYGYTF. CDR3 nucleotides: TGTGCCAGCAGCCAGGCCGACAGTGAGGCAGCTAACTATGGCTACACCTTC.